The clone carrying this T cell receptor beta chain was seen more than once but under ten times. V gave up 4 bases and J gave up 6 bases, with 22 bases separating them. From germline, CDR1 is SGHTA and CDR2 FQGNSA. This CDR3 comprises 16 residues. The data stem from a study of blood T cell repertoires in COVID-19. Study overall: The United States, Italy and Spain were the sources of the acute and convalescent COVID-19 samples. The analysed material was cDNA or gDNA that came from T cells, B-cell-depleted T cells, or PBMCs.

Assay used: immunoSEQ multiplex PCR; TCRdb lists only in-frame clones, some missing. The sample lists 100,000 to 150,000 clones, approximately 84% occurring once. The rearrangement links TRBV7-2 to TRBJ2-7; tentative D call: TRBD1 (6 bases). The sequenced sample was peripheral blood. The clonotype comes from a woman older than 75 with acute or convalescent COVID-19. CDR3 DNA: TGTGCCAGCAGCTCCGGACAGCCCTCCTCCGTCCGCGAGCAGTACTTC. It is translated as CASSSGQPSSVREQYF.